The clone carrying this T cell receptor beta chain was seen a handful of times. As yet, its antigen is unknown. Via MiXCR, TCRdb re-called the RACE reads, giving one row per CDR3 protein. This table has 340,000 or so distinct CDR3 sequences, approximately 6.9% appearing once. The data originate from a study of human T cells and chemical hapten exposure. About the study: In the sensitization step, 2% DPC was placed on about 2 cm by about 2 cm of upper inner arm skin. Patients' scalps got diphenylcyclopropenone weekly throughout the approximately 25-week study.

From germline, CDR1 is WSHSY and CDR2 SAAADI. This CDR3 has 16 residues. The J segment lost 6 bases and the V segment lost 8 bases, leaving 15 bases of the junction unmatched. The time point was: patch test 1, 2 weeks after DPC sensitization. Treatment defined: therapeutic diphenylcyclopropenone sensitization with weekly scalp DPC. Findings and limits, study-wide: Expanded TCR sets contained significantly more large CDR3 similarity clusters than controls.

This sequence joins TRBV10-2 and TRBJ1-4; 7 positions agree with TRBD1. This TCR was sampled from a young woman with alopecia areata. Some clones in this sample may be carry-over from other donors' samples. Source: whole blood, taken in connection with sensitization to the hapten diphenylcyclopropenone (DPC). The CDR3 protein is CASCSAEGRGDEKLFF. The DNA for the CDR3 is TGCGCCAGCTGCAGCGCCGAAGGCAGGGGGGATGAAAAACTGTTTTTT.